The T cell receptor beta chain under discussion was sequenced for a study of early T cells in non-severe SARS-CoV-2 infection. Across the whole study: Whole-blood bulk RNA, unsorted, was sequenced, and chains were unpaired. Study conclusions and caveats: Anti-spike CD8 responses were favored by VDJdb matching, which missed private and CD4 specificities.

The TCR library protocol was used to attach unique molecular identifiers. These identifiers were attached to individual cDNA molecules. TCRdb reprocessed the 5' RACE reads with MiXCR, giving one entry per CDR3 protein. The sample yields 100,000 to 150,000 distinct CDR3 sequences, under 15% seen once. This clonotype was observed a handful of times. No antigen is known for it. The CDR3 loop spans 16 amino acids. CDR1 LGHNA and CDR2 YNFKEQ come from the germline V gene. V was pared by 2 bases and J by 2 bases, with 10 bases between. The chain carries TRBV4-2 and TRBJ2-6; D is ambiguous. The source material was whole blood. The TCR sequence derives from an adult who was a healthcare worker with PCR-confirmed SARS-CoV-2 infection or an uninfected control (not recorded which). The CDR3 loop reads CASSQSTGPGANVLTF. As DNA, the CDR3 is TGTGCCAGCAGCCAATCCACGGGCCCTGGGGCCAACGTCCTGACTTTC.